One and the same sample provided the 16 T cell receptor beta chains below, sequenced in a study of CD8+CD57+ T cells in acquired aplastic anemia. The template for TCR beta VDJ and CDR3 sequence profiling was genomic DNA. MiXCR was run by TCRdb on the reads, yielding one entry per CDR3 protein. This table has 200,000 to 250,000 distinct CDR3 sequences, roughly two thirds appearing once. The authors sequenced patients whose flow cytometry had shown CD8+CD57+ cell expansion. The material sequenced was sorted CD4+, CD8+, or CD8+CD57+ T cells (not recorded which) from PBMCs. These receptors were taken from a human donor with aplastic anemia.

In DNA, the CDR3 is TGTGCCAGCAGCTTAGCGGCCGGTCAGCCCCAGCATTTT. Encoded protein: CASSLAAGQPQHF. The chain links TRBV7-2 to TRBJ1-5; D unclear. Per the germline V gene, CDR1 is SGHTA and CDR2 is FQGNSA. The germline V and J ends were trimmed by 0 bases and 6 bases, with 6 bases remaining between them. The CDR3 covers 13 residues.

The gene calls are TRBV20-1 and TRBJ1-6; 8 nucleotides agree with TRBD1. CDR3 size: 15 residues. CDR1 and CDR2 from the germline V gene are DFQATT and SNEGSKA (reference sequence). With V trimmed by 5 bases and J by 4 bases, 7 bases remained unmatched. The CDR3 region has the DNA TGCAGTGCTTCAGGACAGGGAGCGTATAATTCACCCCTCCACTTT. Its protein is CSASGQGAYNSPLHF.

The J gene is TRBJ1-6, the V gene TRBV20-1, with TRBD1 matching over 9 bases. Per the germline V gene, CDR1 is DFQATT and CDR2 is SNEGSKA (reference sequence). The junction had 5 bases not matched to a gene; V was cut back by 4 bases and J by 7 bases. The CDR3 totals 14 residues. CDR3 amino acids: CSAIAGTGNSPLHF. The CDR3 nucleotides are TGCAGTGCTATAGCCGGGACAGGGAATTCACCCCTCCACTTT.

The chain has TRBV25-1 and TRBJ1-6, with TRBD1 identical over 7 bases. V lost 4 bases to trimming and J lost 7 bases; unmatched junction nucleotides: 10. The CDR3 consists of 16 residues. CDR1 is MGHDK and CDR2 is SYGVNS in the germline V gene. The CDR3 is CASSAQGVRRNSPLHF. CDR3 nucleotide sequence: TGTGCCAGCAGTGCGCAGGGGGTAAGAAGAAATTCACCCCTCCACTTT. The full variable domain, its missing parts supplied by reference TRBV25-1 and TRBJ1-6, is EADIYQTPRYLVIGTGKKITLECSQTMGHDKMYWYQQDPGMELHLIHYSYGVNSTEKGDLSSESTVSRIRTEHFPLTLESARPSHTSQYLCASSAQGVRRNSPLHFGNGTRLTVT.

The chain is built from TRBV9 and TRBJ2-7; 9 nucleotides align to TRBD1. With V trimmed by 0 bases and J by 2 bases, 9 bases remained unmatched. The CDR3 sequence is 17 residues long. CDR1 SGDLS and CDR2 YYNGEE come from the germline V gene. CDR3 DNA: TGTGCCAGCAGCGTAGATGCGGACAGGGGAGACCCCTACGAGCAGTACTTC. Amino acids: CASSVDADRGDPYEQYF.

In this sample, this clonotype turned up a few times. V is TRBV6-5 and J is TRBJ2-2; D possibly matches TRBD1 or TRBD2 (5 bases each). The V end was cut by 10 bases, the J end by 5 bases, with 17 bases between. CDR1 is MNHEY and CDR2 is SVGAGI in the germline V gene. The CDR3 length is 14 residues. The CDR3 is CATHRQGETGELFF. DNA for the CDR3: TGTGCCACCCACCGGCAAGGGGAGACCGGGGAGCTGTTTTTT.

The sample holds one count of this clonotype. The chain recombines TRBV20-1 with TRBJ2-1; weak D call: TRBD2 (6 bases). Germline assignment: CDR1 DFQATT and CDR2 SNEGSKA (reference sequence). The V end lost 6 bases, the J end lost 0 bases, and 21 bases lay between the germline ends. This CDR3 spans 17 amino acids. The CDR3 DNA is TGCAGTGCGGATTCCGGCGGGATCTACATCTCCTACAATGAGCAGTTCTTC. Its translation: CSADSGGIYISYNEQFF.

Regarding this clonotype: An end of the junction does not agree with germline; a read error may underlie this. The chain carries TRBV2 and TRBJ2-5; the match to TRBD2 covers 14 bases. The length of the CDR3 is 15 residues. Per germline, CDR1 SNHLY and CDR2 FYNNEI. Here the CDR3 reads CASSGTSGGSETQYF. CDR3 sequence (DNA): TGTGCTAGCAGTGGGACTAGCGGGGGTAGTGAGACCCAGTACTTC.

This rearrangement joins TRBV25-1 to TRBJ2-3; 9 positions match TRBD1. The DNA end favors TRBJ1-5, so the J call may be wrong. Germline-derived CDR1 and CDR2 are MGHDK and SYGVNS. This CDR3 region has 14 residues. The chain's CDR3 is CASTGTGSPDTQHF. The CDR3 coding sequence is TGTGCCAGCACCGGGACAGGGAGTCCAGATACGCAGCATTTT.

The genes are TRBV20-1 and TRBJ2-5; 9 bases are a match to TRBD2. Germline CDR1 reads DFQATT; CDR2 reads SNEGSKA (reference sequence). Trimming cost V 3 bases and J 5 bases; bases outside gene matches: 7. The CDR3 length is 14 residues. The CDR3 region has the DNA TGCAGTGCTAGGGCGGGACTAGCCGCGGAGACCCAGTACTTC. Its translation is CSARAGLAAETQYF.

This clonotype is a singleton in its sample. Sequence at one end of the junction differs from germline and may be a read error. V usage is TRBV7-2 and J usage is TRBJ2-7; maybe TRBD1 (5 bases). The CDR3 has 16 residues. Germline CDR1 reads SGHTA; CDR2 reads FQGNSA. The CDR3 region is CASTHHPGSGSYEQYF. CDR3 nucleotide sequence: TGTGCCAGCACCCATCACCCAGGGTCTGGGTCCTACGAGCAGTATTTC.

The chain carries TRBV7-9 and TRBJ1-2, with D unclear. V gave up 1 base and J gave up 2 bases, with 8 bases separating them. This CDR3 is built from 14 residues. CDR1 and CDR2 from the germline V gene are SEHNR and FQNEAQ (reference sequence). DNA of the CDR3: TGTGCCAGCAGCTTAGAGGCCGGAAACTATGGCTACACCTTC. It translates to CASSLEAGNYGYTF.

This sequence joins TRBV7-8 and TRBJ1-1, with a possible D match to TRBD1 (6 bases). CDR3 length: 15 amino acids. V gave up 3 bases and J gave up 4 bases, with 15 bases separating them. The germline gives CDR1 SGHVS, CDR2 FQNEAQ. Here the CDR3 DNA reads TGTGCCAGCAGCTTTTCGGCCGGGACACCCACTGAAGCTTTCTTT. It codes for CASSFSAGTPTEAFF.

The chain employs TRBV7-3 and TRBJ1-5, with D maybe TRBD1 (5 bases). The CDR3 consists of 15 residues. V shed 4 bases and J shed 11 bases, with 21 bases lying between them. Germline CDR1 is SGHTA and CDR2 is FQGTGA. CDR3 loop: CASSSLWGGNRAQHF. The CDR3 nucleotides read TGTGCCAGCAGCTCCTTATGGGGGGGGAATCGGGCCCAGCATTTT.

J is TRBJ1-1 and V is TRBV7-6, with D tentatively TRBD1 (5 bases). Germline V lookup: CDR1 SGHVS, CDR2 FNYEAQ. Deletions cut 5 bases from V and 4 bases from J, with 14 bases between. The CDR3 is 14 amino acids. CDR3 nucleotides: TGTGCCAGCAGCGCCAGGGAGGTCGGCACTGAAGCTTTCTTT. As protein: CASSAREVGTEAFF.

This clonotype was counted ten times or more. This chain joins TRBV20-1 and TRBJ2-1; 8 bases fit TRBD2. This CDR3 comprises 13 residues. V lost 5 bases to trimming and J lost 3 bases; unmatched junction nucleotides: 3. In germline, CDR1 is DFQATT, CDR2 SNEGSKA (reference sequence). The CDR3 sequence is CSASAGDYNEQFF. The CDR3, as DNA: TGCAGTGCTTCAGCGGGAGACTACAATGAGCAGTTCTTC.